This T cell receptor beta chain comes out of a study of spatial heterogeneity in lung cancer. Turning to the study itself: Researchers sequenced follow-up PBMC samples if they had them, and these came a median of around two years after resection. Detection consistently yielded more beta chains than alpha chains. A unique TCR and UMI combination showed up more than ten times in raw reads, on average.

Study-wide points: Blood contained ubiquitous expanded tumor TCRs more at resection than at follow-up.

As to time point: blood at routine non-recurrence follow-up after resection. The study sequenced unsorted whole RNA from tumor, nontumor lung or frozen PBMC. Germline values: CDR1 MDHEN, CDR2 SYDVKM. With 8 bases removed from V and 4 bases from J, the gap between germline ends came to 11 bases. The CDR3 is 12 residues long. This clonotype showed up just a few times. Its matching antigen is unknown. TCRdb analysed the 5' RACE reads with MiXCR anew, one entry per CDR3 protein. This repertoire shows under 150,000 distinct CDR3 sequences, about 12% found once; its top ten account for 15% to 20%. This chain connects TRBV28 to TRBJ1-1; possible D gene TRBD1, 5 bases. The material was PBMCs, obtained at follow-up. The sequence derives from a male donor with early-stage non-small cell lung cancer. This CDR3 reads CASAQGSTEAFF. The CDR3 nucleotides read TGTGCCAGCGCCCAGGGTTCCACTGAAGCTTTCTTT.